These 12 T cell receptor beta chains came from one sample sequenced in a study of T cell repertoires in cytomegalovirus infection. TCRdb re-called the reads through MiXCR, storing one row per CDR3 protein. The sample gives about 250,000 distinct CDR3 sequences, approximately 6.7% of which show up once; around 6.5% is in the top ten. The sample comprised PBMCs. Every receptor here comes from a human donor in good health (CMV status not recorded). Some clones in this sample may be carry-over from other donors' samples.

This clonotype has a count of ten or more. The chain recombines TRBV28 with TRBJ1-5, with D unresolved. This CDR3 spans 13 amino acids. The germline CDR1 and CDR2 sequences are MDHEN and SYDVKM. Trimming took off 7 bases at V and 2 bases at J, with 9 bases between the two ends. CDR3 amino acids: CASTSNGNQPQHF. The DNA for the CDR3 is TGTGCCAGCACAAGTAACGGCAATCAGCCCCAGCATTTT.

Many counts were recorded for this clonotype. The genes are TRBV20-1 and TRBJ2-1, with 8 bases aligning to TRBD2. There are 13 residues in the CDR3. The germline V gene encodes CDR1 DFQATT and CDR2 SNEGSKA (reference sequence). V lost 7 bases to trimming and J lost 6 bases; unmatched junction nucleotides: 8. The CDR3 DNA sequence: TGCAGTGGGGGAGCGGGGGCCCCCAATGAGCAGTTCTTC. It is translated as CSGGAGAPNEQFF.

This clonotype appeared many times. This chain links TRBV19 with TRBJ2-2; D is perhaps TRBD2 (6 bases). CDR1 is LNHDA, CDR2 SQIVND, per germline (reference sequence). Trimming took off 6 bases at V and 6 bases at J, with 20 bases between the two ends. This CDR3 spans 16 amino acids. This CDR3 reads CASRAGLIPNPGELFF. The CDR3 region has the DNA TGTGCCAGTAGGGCCGGACTAATCCCCAACCCCGGGGAGCTGTTTTTT.

Many counts were recorded for this clonotype. The rearrangement links TRBV12-3 or TRBV12-4 to TRBJ2-5; D might be TRBD1 (6 bases). CDR3 size: 15 residues. V was shortened by 6 bases and J by 6 bases, with 20 bases between the two germline ends. DNA of the CDR3: TGTGCCAGCAGCCCAACCCCGGGACAAGTGAAGACCCAGTACTTC. Its protein product is CASSPTPGQVKTQYF.

There are many counts of this clonotype. CDR3 sequence (DNA): TGTGCCAGCACCTTTTTTGCAGCGGGGGGACAGTACTTC. Translating gives CASTFFAAGGQYF. The chain is built from TRBV7-2 and TRBJ2-5, with 9 bases fitting TRBD2. The CDR3 is 13 amino acids. Germline V gives CDR1 SGHTA, CDR2 FQGNSA. The V gene end was trimmed by 7 bases and the J gene end by 11 bases; junction bases not matched to a gene: 11.

This clonotype occurred many times. The J gene is TRBJ1-4, the V gene TRBV7-9; 7 bases match TRBD1. Per germline, CDR1 SEHNR and CDR2 FQNEAQ (reference sequence). The CDR3 covers 14 residues. J was trimmed by 6 bases and V by 4 bases; bases with no gene match: 5. CDR3 DNA: TGTGCCAGCAGCTGGACAGGCTTGGATGAAAAACTGTTTTTT. As protein: CASSWTGLDEKLFF.

This clonotype showed up many times. The gene calls are TRBV7-2 and TRBJ2-7; 10 bases are shared with TRBD2. The CDR3 is 15 residues long. Germline V lookup: CDR1 SGHTA, CDR2 FQGNSA. The trim removed 5 bases at V and 2 bases at J, leaving 6 bases unmatched. CDR3 loop: CASSALAGETYEQYF. The CDR3 nucleotides read TGTGCCAGCAGCGCTCTAGCGGGGGAGACCTACGAGCAGTACTTC.

At least ten counts were recorded for this clonotype. The chain has TRBV2 and TRBJ2-3, with D maybe TRBD2 (6 bases). The CDR3 loop spans 15 amino acids. Trimming removed 6 bases at V and 1 base at J, with 14 bases between. Germline assignment: CDR1 SNHLY and CDR2 FYNNEI. The CDR3 spells CASSAQGGGTDTQYF. The CDR3 DNA reads TGTGCCAGCAGCGCCCAGGGAGGAGGCACAGATACGCAGTATTTT.

The sample holds many counts of this clonotype. The chain employs TRBV20-1 and TRBJ2-5; the D is unclear. Germline loops: CDR1 DFQATT, CDR2 SNEGSKA (reference sequence). The CDR3 loop spans 14 amino acids. V lost 6 bases and J 1 base, leaving 15 bases between the germline ends. The CDR3 coding sequence is TGCAGTGCCACCTTCCCTCGCAGCCAAGAGACCCAGTACTTC. Translation: CSATFPRSQETQYF.

The table lists this clonotype with many counts. The gene calls are TRBV29-1 and TRBJ2-7; D remains ambiguous. From germline, CDR1 is SQVTM and CDR2 ANQGSEA. This CDR3 spans 13 amino acids. Trimming stripped 0 bases from V and 7 bases from J, with 13 bases between. The CDR3 region is CSVEDISTREQYF. For the CDR3, the DNA is TGCAGCGTTGAAGATATCAGTACTCGGGAGCAGTACTTC.

This clonotype showed up just a few times. The chain couples TRBV3-1 to TRBJ2-1; no clear D. The V gene's germline CDR1 is LGHDT and CDR2 YNNKEL (reference sequence). The CDR3 sequence is 13 residues long. V was shortened by 0 bases and J by 4 bases, with 4 bases between the two germline ends. CDR3 sequence (DNA): TGTGCCAGCAGCCAAGAGGGTTACAATGAGCAGTTCTTC. This sequence encodes CASSQEGYNEQFF.

This clonotype has more than one count but fewer than ten. V usage is TRBV11-3 and J usage is TRBJ2-3, with D possibly being TRBD2 (6 bases). Germline CDR1 is SGHNT and CDR2 is YENEEA. The CDR3 is made up of 16 amino acids. Trimming removed 8 bases from V and 1 base from J, with 19 bases in between. DNA of the CDR3: TGTGCCAGCTCTAATACGGGGCGGGGCCGCACAGATACGCAGTATTTT. As protein: CASSNTGRGRTDTQYF.